These T cell receptor beta chains were read from a single sample in a study of blood T cell repertoires in COVID-19. Libraries were prepared by immunoSEQ multiplex PCR; TCRdb keeps only in-frame clonotypes and omits some of them. The sample has 410,000 or so clones; just over 85% are singletons. Sequencing input: peripheral blood. Every receptor here comes from a woman aged 25 to 39 with active or convalescent COVID-19. The CDR3 runs from the conserved cysteine through the conserved F or W. Each record gives: V gene, J gene, D gene, clone size, CDR3 DNA, CDR3 protein. A D gene is named only where the DNA matches it firmly. Clone size is not always given. Where it is, it says once, few, many or a class for expanded clones.

v_gene: TRBV4-1
j_gene: TRBJ2-1
d_gene: .
abundance: .
CDR3nt: TGCGCCAGCAGCCAAGGGACAGAAGCCTACAATGAGCAGTTCTTC
CDR3aa: CASSQGTEAYNEQFF

v_gene: TRBV27
j_gene: TRBJ2-3
d_gene: .
abundance: .
CDR3nt: TGTGCCAGCAGTTTACCCGGACAGATTAGCACAGATACGCAGTATTTT
CDR3aa: CASSLPGQISTDTQYF

v_gene: TRBV12-3/TRBV12-4
j_gene: TRBJ2-1
d_gene: .
abundance: once
CDR3nt: TGTGCCAGCAGTTTAGTCTTCAATGAGCAGTTCTTC
CDR3aa: CASSLVFNEQFF

v_gene: TRBV7-2
j_gene: TRBJ1-3
d_gene: .
abundance: .
CDR3nt: TGTGCCAGCAGCTTAGGCCAGGGGAACACCATATATTTT
CDR3aa: CASSLGQGNTIYF

v_gene: TRBV7-2
j_gene: TRBJ2-5
d_gene: TRBD2
abundance: .
CDR3nt: TGTGCCAGCAGCTTATGGGTCGGGGGGGAGACCCAGTACTTC
CDR3aa: CASSLWVGGETQYF

v_gene: TRBV18
j_gene: TRBJ2-5
d_gene: .
abundance: .
CDR3nt: TGTGCCAGCTCACCAGGCCCACAAGAGACCCAGTACTTC
CDR3aa: CASSPGPQETQYF

v_gene: TRBV27
j_gene: TRBJ2-1
d_gene: .
abundance: .
CDR3nt: TGTGCCAGCAGTTTAACAGCCAACAATGAGCAGTTCTTC
CDR3aa: CASSLTANNEQFF

v_gene: TRBV9
j_gene: TRBJ2-3
d_gene: TRBD2
abundance: .
CDR3nt: TGTGCCAGCAGCGTGTCGCCTAGCGGGAGGGCGCGCACAGATACGCAGTATTTT
CDR3aa: CASSVSPSGRARTDTQYF

v_gene: TRBV30
j_gene: TRBJ2-3
d_gene: .
abundance: .
CDR3nt: TGTGCCTGGAGTGTACTAGCTTCAAGTGCAGATACGCAGTATTTT
CDR3aa: CAWSVLASSADTQYF

v_gene: TRBV3-1/TRBV3-2
j_gene: TRBJ2-1
d_gene: .
abundance: .
CDR3nt: TGTGCCAGCAGCCAAGCTAGCGCAGGCAATGAGCAGTTCTTC
CDR3aa: CASSQASAGNEQFF

v_gene: TRBV5-1
j_gene: TRBJ2-2
d_gene: TRBD1
abundance: once
CDR3nt: TGCGCCAGCAGCTTCGGGACAGGGGGTACCGGGGAGCTGTTTTTT
CDR3aa: CASSFGTGGTGELFF

v_gene: TRBV6-6
j_gene: TRBJ1-2
d_gene: TRBD1
abundance: .
CDR3nt: TGTGCCAGCAGTACCAGACAGGGGGATGGCTACACCTTC
CDR3aa: CASSTRQGDGYTF

v_gene: TRBV25-1
j_gene: TRBJ2-3
d_gene: TRBD2
abundance: .
CDR3nt: TGTGCCAGCAGTGAACTAGCGGGGGGTCTAGATACGCAGTATTTT
CDR3aa: CASSELAGGLDTQYF

v_gene: TRBV7-6
j_gene: TRBJ2-1
d_gene: TRBD1
abundance: once
CDR3nt: TGTGCCAGCAGGTTAGGAGGACAGGGGACGGGAAATGAGCAGTTCTTC
CDR3aa: CASRLGGQGTGNEQFF

v_gene: TRBV3-1/TRBV3-2
j_gene: TRBJ2-3
d_gene: TRBD2
abundance: .
CDR3nt: TGTGCCAGCAGCCTTCTAGCGGGGGTTATCACAGATACGCAGTATTTT
CDR3aa: CASSLLAGVITDTQYF

v_gene: TRBV5-1
j_gene: TRBJ2-1
d_gene: .
abundance: .
CDR3nt: TGCGCCAGCAGCTCGGGACTGCTTGTTGATGAGCAGTTCTTC
CDR3aa: CASSSGLLVDEQFF

v_gene: TRBV12-3/TRBV12-4
j_gene: TRBJ1-1
d_gene: .
abundance: .
CDR3nt: TGTGCCAGCAGCACCCCCCTAGAGGCTTTCTTT
CDR3aa: CASSTPLEAFF

v_gene: TRBV14
j_gene: TRBJ2-7
d_gene: .
abundance: once
CDR3nt: TGTGCCAGCAGCCTCCGGGACATAACCTACGAGCAGTACTTC
CDR3aa: CASSLRDITYEQYF

v_gene: TRBV11-2
j_gene: TRBJ1-4
d_gene: .
abundance: .
CDR3nt: TGTGCCAGCAGCGCATTCGTCAGTGAAAAACTGTTTTTT
CDR3aa: CASSAFVSEKLFF

v_gene: TRBV5-1
j_gene: TRBJ2-5
d_gene: TRBD1
abundance: .
CDR3nt: TGCGCCAGCAGCTTATTTGACAGGGGTGGGACCCAGTACTTC
CDR3aa: CASSLFDRGGTQYF

v_gene: TRBV5-4
j_gene: TRBJ2-5
d_gene: .
abundance: .
CDR3nt: TGTGCCAGCACCCCTTCTTCCTCCGGACAGTATCAAGAGACCCAGTACTTC
CDR3aa: CASTPSSSGQYQETQYF

v_gene: TRBV2
j_gene: TRBJ1-4
d_gene: TRBD1
abundance: .
CDR3nt: TGTGCCAGCAGCAGAACGGGGGACAGCTACGACGAGGGAGATGAAAAACTGTTTTTT
CDR3aa: CASSRTGDSYDEGDEKLFF

v_gene: TRBV5-5
j_gene: TRBJ1-6
d_gene: .
abundance: .
CDR3nt: TGTGCCAGCAGCCCAAGTAACAGTCCTAATTCACCCCTCCACTTT
CDR3aa: CASSPSNSPNSPLHF

v_gene: TRBV6-4
j_gene: TRBJ1-2
d_gene: TRBD1
abundance: few
CDR3nt: TGTGCCAGCAGTACAAAGCCGGGACAGGGGGCTGATGGCTACACCTTC
CDR3aa: CASSTKPGQGADGYTF

v_gene: TRBV15
j_gene: TRBJ1-2
d_gene: TRBD1
abundance: .
CDR3nt: TGTGCCACCAGCGGCTGGACAGGGGGGGACTTTAACTATGGCTACACCTTC
CDR3aa: CATSGWTGGDFNYGYTF

v_gene: TRBV9
j_gene: TRBJ2-3
d_gene: TRBD2
abundance: .
CDR3nt: TGTGCCAGCTCCCGACTAGCGGGAGGTCGCACAGATACGCAGTATTTT
CDR3aa: CASSRLAGGRTDTQYF

v_gene: TRBV3-1/TRBV3-2
j_gene: TRBJ2-3
d_gene: .
abundance: .
CDR3nt: TGTGCCAGCAGCCAAGAAGGGCAGGGGTTCGCAGATACGCAGTATTTT
CDR3aa: CASSQEGQGFADTQYF

v_gene: TRBV10-1
j_gene: TRBJ1-2
d_gene: .
abundance: .
CDR3nt: TGCGCCAGCTCGGACTCGAGGGACTATGGCTACACCTTC
CDR3aa: CASSDSRDYGYTF

v_gene: TRBV3-1/TRBV3-2
j_gene: TRBJ1-2
d_gene: TRBD1
abundance: .
CDR3nt: TGTGCCAGCAGTTTGACAGGGAACAGCTACACCTTC
CDR3aa: CASSLTGNSYTF

v_gene: TRBV11-3
j_gene: TRBJ2-6
d_gene: .
abundance: .
CDR3nt: TGTGCCAGCAGCTTCGCGGCTGGGGCCAACGTCCTGACTTTC
CDR3aa: CASSFAAGANVLTF

v_gene: TRBV18
j_gene: TRBJ1-5
d_gene: .
abundance: .
CDR3nt: TGTGCCAGCTCACCATTGGAGGGTAGCAATCAGCCCCAGCATTTT
CDR3aa: CASSPLEGSNQPQHF

v_gene: TRBV19
j_gene: TRBJ2-3
d_gene: TRBD2
abundance: once
CDR3nt: TGTGCCAGTAGTAGACTAGCGGGGGGAGCAGATACGCAGTATTTT
CDR3aa: CASSRLAGGADTQYF

v_gene: TRBV4-1
j_gene: TRBJ2-1
d_gene: .
abundance: few
CDR3nt: TGCGCCAGCAGCCCACTGACGACTAGGAGGATGTTCTTC
CDR3aa: CASSPLTTRRMFF

v_gene: TRBV10-3
j_gene: TRBJ1-1
d_gene: .
abundance: .
CDR3nt: TGTGCCATCAGTGATGGGGGAGGAACTGAAGCTTTCTTT
CDR3aa: CAISDGGGTEAFF

v_gene: TRBV5-1
j_gene: TRBJ2-6
d_gene: .
abundance: .
CDR3nt: TGCGCCAGCAGCCCACCCCGGACAGACACTAGGTCTGGGGCCAACGTCCTGACTTTC
CDR3aa: CASSPPRTDTRSGANVLTF

v_gene: TRBV19
j_gene: TRBJ1-3
d_gene: .
abundance: few
CDR3nt: TGTGCCAGTAGGCGTACACAGGGAAGCTCTGGAAACACCATATATTTT
CDR3aa: CASRRTQGSSGNTIYF

v_gene: TRBV11-3
j_gene: TRBJ2-7
d_gene: .
abundance: .
CDR3nt: TGTGCCAGCAGCTTAGACCCGGACAGTTACGAGCAGTACTTC
CDR3aa: CASSLDPDSYEQYF

v_gene: TRBV6-5
j_gene: TRBJ1-5
d_gene: .
abundance: .
CDR3nt: TGTGCCAGCAGTTACGGCCCCAGGCTGCCCCAGCATTTT
CDR3aa: CASSYGPRLPQHF

v_gene: TRBV10-3
j_gene: TRBJ1-1
d_gene: .
abundance: .
CDR3nt: TGTGCCATCAGTGAGTCTCCAGGCATGAACACTGAAGCTTTCTTT
CDR3aa: CAISESPGMNTEAFF

v_gene: TRBV2
j_gene: TRBJ1-1
d_gene: .
abundance: .
CDR3nt: TGTGCCAGCAGTCGGGATTCCCTTGAAGCTTTCTTT
CDR3aa: CASSRDSLEAFF

v_gene: TRBV6-5
j_gene: TRBJ1-4
d_gene: TRBD1
abundance: .
CDR3nt: TGTGCCAGCAGTTACGGACAGGTCGACGAAAAACTGTTTTTT
CDR3aa: CASSYGQVDEKLFF

v_gene: TRBV4-2
j_gene: TRBJ2-3
d_gene: TRBD2
abundance: .
CDR3nt: TGTGCCAGCAGCCTGACTAGCGGGGGGTTCCCAGATACGCAGTATTTT
CDR3aa: CASSLTSGGFPDTQYF

v_gene: TRBV29-1
j_gene: TRBJ1-2
d_gene: .
abundance: .
CDR3nt: TGCAGCGTTGAACTTCGGTCAGGTCAGACGTATGGCTACACCTTC
CDR3aa: CSVELRSGQTYGYTF

v_gene: TRBV29-1
j_gene: TRBJ1-1
d_gene: TRBD1
abundance: .
CDR3nt: TGCAGCGTAGTGACAGGGTTGGACACTGAAGCTTTCTTT
CDR3aa: CSVVTGLDTEAFF

v_gene: TRBV5-8
j_gene: TRBJ1-1
d_gene: .
abundance: .
CDR3nt: TGTGCCAGCAGCTTGTTCGGCGGGAACACTGAAGCTTTCTTT
CDR3aa: CASSLFGGNTEAFF

v_gene: TRBV6-5
j_gene: TRBJ1-1
d_gene: .
abundance: .
CDR3nt: TGTGCCAGCAGTTCTCAGACACGACAGAACACTGAAGCTTTCTTT
CDR3aa: CASSSQTRQNTEAFF

v_gene: TRBV5-6
j_gene: TRBJ1-1
d_gene: .
abundance: once
CDR3nt: TGTGCCAGCAGCTTGTCAGGGTTTGCCACTGAAGCTTTCTTT
CDR3aa: CASSLSGFATEAFF

v_gene: TRBV4-1
j_gene: TRBJ1-4
d_gene: .
abundance: once
CDR3nt: TGCGCCAGCAGCCAAGATTTGGGGCATCTTAATGAAAAACTGTTTTTT
CDR3aa: CASSQDLGHLNEKLFF

v_gene: TRBV30
j_gene: TRBJ1-5
d_gene: .
abundance: .
CDR3nt: TGTGCCTGGAGTGTACAGGGCGCTCAGCCCCAGCATTTT
CDR3aa: CAWSVQGAQPQHF

v_gene: TRBV19
j_gene: TRBJ1-2
d_gene: TRBD1
abundance: .
CDR3nt: TGTGCCAGTACCGCGACAGGGTACGGCTACACCTTC
CDR3aa: CASTATGYGYTF

v_gene: TRBV30
j_gene: TRBJ1-1
d_gene: .
abundance: .
CDR3nt: TGTGCCTGGTCCCTGGGCGGGGAGAACACTGAAGCTTTCTTT
CDR3aa: CAWSLGGENTEAFF

v_gene: TRBV27
j_gene: TRBJ2-3
d_gene: TRBD2
abundance: .
CDR3nt: TGTGCCAGCAGTTTATCTATGAGCGGGGGACCCACAGATACGCAGTATTTT
CDR3aa: CASSLSMSGGPTDTQYF

v_gene: TRBV29-1
j_gene: TRBJ1-2
d_gene: TRBD1
abundance: once
CDR3nt: TGCAGCGTTGAAGAAACAGGGGACTATGGCTACACCTTC
CDR3aa: CSVEETGDYGYTF

v_gene: TRBV4-2
j_gene: TRBJ2-7
d_gene: TRBD2
abundance: .
CDR3nt: TGTGCCAGCAGCCACTTGAGCGGGGGGGCAGGGGGAAGTGGATACGAGCAGTACTTC
CDR3aa: CASSHLSGGAGGSGYEQYF

v_gene: TRBV5-6
j_gene: TRBJ2-7
d_gene: TRBD1
abundance: .
CDR3nt: TGTGCCAGCAGCTTTCAGACAGGGGGGTACGAGCAGTACTTC
CDR3aa: CASSFQTGGYEQYF

v_gene: TRBV19
j_gene: TRBJ1-2
d_gene: .
abundance: once
CDR3nt: TGTGCCAGTACCTCCCGGGAAAGGGCCTATGGCTACACCTTC
CDR3aa: CASTSRERAYGYTF

v_gene: TRBV12-3/TRBV12-4
j_gene: TRBJ1-2
d_gene: .
abundance: .
CDR3nt: TGTGCCAGCAGTTTTTCAGGGGATGGCTACACCTTC
CDR3aa: CASSFSGDGYTF